This T cell receptor (beta chain) comes out of a study of shared T cell receptors in the human thymus (dated by TCRdb to 2020 to 2023). The study in broad terms: The study examined how the human thymus generates shared, self-reactive T-cell receptor alpha chains.

From the cysteine up to the phenylalanine, the CDR3 has a length of 19 residues. The only DNA kept is the CDR3, 57 bases in frame from the first base. CDR1 is given as LGHNA and CDR2 as YSLEER, both from the germline V gene. V lost 0 bases and J lost 0 bases, and the count of bases not matched to a germline gene is 6. As regards this clone: No antigen is known for it. The record has no base qualities; no much larger clone is one base away.

Library generation was performed with the immunoSEQ multiplex PCR assay. The immuneACCESS repertoire file appears here via TCRdb, limited to in-frame rearrangements. These files lack a portion of the clones; in checked studies, under half of the deficit traces to unresolved V genes, and the cause of the others is not known. The sample profile shows some 720,000 clones; approximately 88% of them were found once. The ten biggest clones cover about 0.01% of the sample. Another study also made use of these data, one on human thymus T cells. The second investigation adds: Immunologically healthy infants undergoing open corrective cardiac surgery for congenital heart defects in Finland were used as donors. The thymus tissue came from surgical resects taken out during corrective cardiac surgery. Biased V and J gene segment usage appeared to be present in both thymic and peripheral blood repertoires. The related research found that thymic TCR repertoires overlapped highly between unrelated individuals. The study used under ten infant thymus samples plus four related peripheral blood samples to characterize TCR alpha and beta repertoires. Donor ages ranged from roughly 6 to 244 days, and the cohort comprised five or six male and a couple of female infants. After being mechanically released from the tissue, thymocytes were kept at -70 degrees C in pellets of about 8.5-32 million cells. A QIAsymphony instrument was used to extract genomic DNA from frozen cell pellets. The immunoSEQ multiplex PCR assay was used to amplify the TCRB and TCRAD loci from a standardized quantity of quality-controlled genomic DNA. The amplicons spanned the V(D)J region and were long enough to cover the CDR3 and allow V and J genes to be identified. The commercial immunoSEQ service was used to sequence amplicons on an Illumina platform. Primer bias and sequencing errors were corrected using previously described methods, and TCRAD and TCRB definitions followed the IMGT database. immunoSEQ Analyzer 3.0 and VDJTools were used for repertoire analysis, which covered basic statistics, V/J segment usage, diversity estimates, rarefaction and pairwise overlap. To estimate diversity, the Chao1, ChaoE, Efron-Thisted, Shannon and inverse Simpson indices were applied, and diversity was also estimated on datasets down-sampled to the smallest sample. Repertoire overlap used strict matching of CDR3 nucleotide sequence, V gene and J gene, with Jaccard-based multidimensional scaling clustering. Thymus samples yielded on average approximately 800,000 unique TCRB clonotypes, compared with around 79,000 from blood samples.

The sample comprised thymocytes. The chain joins TRBV4-3 to TRBJ2-2; 11 central bases correspond to TRBD2. This receptor was taken from a boy under two years old with a congenital heart defect. Donor details come from another sample of the same person, matched by shared clones. The CDR3: CASSQDTLAGGSNTGELFF. The nucleotides read TGCGCCAGCAGCCAAGATACTCTAGCGGGAGGCTCGAACACCGGGGAGCTGTTTTTT.